This T cell receptor beta chain was documented in a study of CD8 T cells in ankylosing spondylitis. Study results and caveats: Some motif variants were previously reported in reactive arthritis synovial fluid and blood. What seemed typical of ankylosing spondylitis blood was a TCR beta motif built from fewer than ten highly homologous variants.

Using quantitative 5'-RACE with molecular barcodes, the authors made TCR beta libraries. TCRdb re-called the 5' RACE reads through MiXCR, storing one row per CDR3 protein. Seen here are more than 150,000 distinct CDR3 sequences, roughly 18% observed once, and the top ten hold roughly 4.5%. Germline CDR1 SGHTA, CDR2 FQGTGA. This CDR3 has 14 residues. With 3 bases removed from V and 9 bases from J, the gap between germline ends came to 15 bases. This clonotype was counted at least ten times. Its specificity is unknown. Material for sequencing was blood, either unsorted or a sorted T cell fraction (not recorded which). The J gene is TRBJ2-1, the V gene TRBV7-3; maybe TRBD2 (5 bases). This sequence was found in a male donor between 5 and 35 years old with ankylosing spondylitis or in good health (not recorded which). For the CDR3, the DNA is TGTGCCAGCAGCTTTCACGATGACTATAGTGAGCAGTTCTTC. Protein product: CASSFHDDYSEQFF.